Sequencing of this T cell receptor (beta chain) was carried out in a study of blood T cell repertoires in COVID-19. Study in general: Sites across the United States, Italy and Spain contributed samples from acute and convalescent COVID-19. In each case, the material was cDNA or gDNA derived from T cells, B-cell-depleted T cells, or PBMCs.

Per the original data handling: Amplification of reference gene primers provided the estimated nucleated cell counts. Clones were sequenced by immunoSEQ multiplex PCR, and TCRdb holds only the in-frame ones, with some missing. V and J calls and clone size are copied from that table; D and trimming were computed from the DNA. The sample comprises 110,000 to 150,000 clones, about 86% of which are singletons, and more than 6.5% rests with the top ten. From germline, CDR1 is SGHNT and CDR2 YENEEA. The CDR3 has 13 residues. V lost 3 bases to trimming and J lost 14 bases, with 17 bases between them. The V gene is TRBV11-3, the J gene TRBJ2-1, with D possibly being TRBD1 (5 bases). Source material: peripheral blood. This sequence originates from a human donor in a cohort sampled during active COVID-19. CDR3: CASSFGPQGMEFF. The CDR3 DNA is TGTGCCAGCAGCTTCGGCCCGCAGGGAATGGAGTTCTTC. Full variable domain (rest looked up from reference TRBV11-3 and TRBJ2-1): EAGVVQSPRYKIIEKKQPVAFWCNPISGHNTLYWYLQNLGQGPELLIRYENEEAVDDSQLPKDRFSAERLKGVDSTLKIQPAELGDSAVYLCASSFGPQGMEFFGPGTRLTVL.